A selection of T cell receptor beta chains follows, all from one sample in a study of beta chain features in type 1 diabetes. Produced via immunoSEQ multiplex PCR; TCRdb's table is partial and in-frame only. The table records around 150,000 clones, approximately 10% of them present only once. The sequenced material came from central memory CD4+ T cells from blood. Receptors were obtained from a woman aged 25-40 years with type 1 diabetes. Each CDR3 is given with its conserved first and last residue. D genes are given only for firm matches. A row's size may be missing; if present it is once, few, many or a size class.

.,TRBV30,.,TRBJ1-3,TGTGCCTGGAGTGTCTCCACTTACTATTCTGGAAACACCATATATTTT,CAWSVSTYYSGNTIYF
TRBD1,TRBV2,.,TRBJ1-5,TGTGCCAGCAATGGACAGGGCGGCAATCAGCCCCAGCATTTT,CASNGQGGNQPQHF
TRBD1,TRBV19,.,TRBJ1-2,TGTGCCAGTAGCCGGGACAGGGTTGGTGGCTACACCTTC,CASSRDRVGGYTF
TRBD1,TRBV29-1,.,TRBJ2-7,TGCAGCGTTCGGGACAGTTCCGACGAGCAGTACTTC,CSVRDSSDEQYF
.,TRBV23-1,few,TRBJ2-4,TGCGCCAGCAGTCAACCACCGGGACACTCGCGAACCTCCTTAGCCAAAAACATTCAGTACTTC,CASSQPPGHSRTSLAKNIQYF
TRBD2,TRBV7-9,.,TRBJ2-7,TGTGCCAGCAGTCTAGTGGAGGTAGCGGGCCGACTTAGCTCCTACGAGCAGTACTTC,CASSLVEVAGRLSSYEQYF
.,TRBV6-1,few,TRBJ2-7,TGTGCCAGCAGTGTTTCGCGGGAATACGAGCAGTACTTC,CASSVSREYEQYF
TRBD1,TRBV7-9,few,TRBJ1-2,TGTGCCAGCAGGGCCGGGACAGGGGATGGCTACACCTTC,CASRAGTGDGYTF
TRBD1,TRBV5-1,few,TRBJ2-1,TGCGCCAGCAGCCCCAAGACAGGGGGACATGAGCAGTTCTTC,CASSPKTGGHEQFF
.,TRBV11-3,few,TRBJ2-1,TGTGCCAGCAGCTTCCAACGGGGGAACCAGTTCTTC,CASSFQRGNQFF
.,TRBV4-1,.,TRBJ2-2,TGCGCCAGCAGCCAAGAGGTAGCGAACACCGGGGAGCTGTTTTTT,CASSQEVANTGELFF
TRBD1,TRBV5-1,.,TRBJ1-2,TGCGCCAGCAGTCCCCAGGGGGGCGCTTACTATGGCTACACCTTC,CASSPQGGAYYGYTF
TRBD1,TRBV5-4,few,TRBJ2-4,TGTGCCAGCAGCCCTTGGGACAGGGGGACCAAAAACATTCAGTACTTC,CASSPWDRGTKNIQYF
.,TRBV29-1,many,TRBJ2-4,TGCAGCGTTGAAGACCCCGGGTCCAAAAACATTCAGTACTTC,CSVEDPGSKNIQYF
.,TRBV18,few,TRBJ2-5,TGTGCCAGCTCACCCTCAGGTGGCACCTACCAAGAGACCCAGTACTTC,CASSPSGGTYQETQYF
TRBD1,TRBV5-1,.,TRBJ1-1,TGCGCCAGCAGCTTGTACGACAGGGCCTCTGAAGCTTTCTTT,CASSLYDRASEAFF
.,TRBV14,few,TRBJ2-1,TGTGCCAGCAGCCAAAGGTTTGGGAGCTCCTACAATGAGCAGTTCTTC,CASSQRFGSSYNEQFF
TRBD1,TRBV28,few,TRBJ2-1,TGTGCCAGCAGCTCGGGACAGTACAATGAGCAGTTCTTC,CASSSGQYNEQFF
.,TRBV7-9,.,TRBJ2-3,TGTGCCAGCAGCTCCAACTCGGGCACAGATACGCAGTATTTT,CASSSNSGTDTQYF
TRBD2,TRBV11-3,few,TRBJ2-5,TGTGCCAGCAGCTTTGGGTCCCTAGCGGGCGAGACCCAGTACTTC,CASSFGSLAGETQYF
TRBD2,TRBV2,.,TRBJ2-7,TGTGCCAGCACTAGCGGGAGGGCTCAAGAGCAGTACTTC,CASTSGRAQEQYF
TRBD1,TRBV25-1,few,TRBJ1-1,TGTGCCAGGCAGGGGGACACTGAAGCTTTCTTT,CARQGDTEAFF
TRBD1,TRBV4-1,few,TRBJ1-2,TGCGCCAGCAGCCAACCTGACAGGGATGTAGGCGGCTACACCTTC,CASSQPDRDVGGYTF
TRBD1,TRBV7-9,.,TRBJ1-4,TGTGCCAGCAGCGGAGGACAGGGTGGTGGGGCTAATGAAAAACTGTTTTTT,CASSGGQGGGANEKLFF
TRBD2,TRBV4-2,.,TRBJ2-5,TGTGCCAGCAGCCAAGATTCGGGAGGGAGGGAAGAGACCCAGTACTTC,CASSQDSGGREETQYF
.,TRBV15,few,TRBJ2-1,TGTGCCACCAGAGAACCACCGGGGAATGAGCAGTTCTTC,CATREPPGNEQFF
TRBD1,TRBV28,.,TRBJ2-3,TGTGCCAGCGGACAGGGGGTCCCAGATACGCAGTATTTT,CASGQGVPDTQYF
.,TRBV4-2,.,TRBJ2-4,TGTGCCAGCAGCCAAGATCTAGGAAGAACAATAGCCAAAAACATTCAGTACTTC,CASSQDLGRTIAKNIQYF
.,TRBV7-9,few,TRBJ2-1,TGTGCCAGCAGCTTACGTAATGAGCAGTTCTTC,CASSLRNEQFF
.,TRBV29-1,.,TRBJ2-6,TGCAGCGTTGACGGAACTCAGGACAAATTAACTGGGGCCAACGTCCTGACTTTC,CSVDGTQDKLTGANVLTF
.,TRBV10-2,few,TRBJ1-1,TGCGCCAGCAGTGAGCCCTCAGCGGGGAACACTGAAGCTTTCTTT,CASSEPSAGNTEAFF
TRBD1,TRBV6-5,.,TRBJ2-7,TGTGCCAGCAGTCCAGACAGGGACTCCTACGAGCAGTACTTC,CASSPDRDSYEQYF
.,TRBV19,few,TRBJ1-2,TGTGCCAGTAGTATTCCGGGGGGCCGCTATGGCTACACCTTC,CASSIPGGRYGYTF
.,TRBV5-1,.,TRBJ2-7,TGCGCCAGCAGCTTGGGCGGGTCTCGATACGAGCAGTACTTC,CASSLGGSRYEQYF
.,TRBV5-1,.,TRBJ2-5,TGCGCCAGCAGGGAGGACCAAGAGACCCAGTACTTC,CASREDQETQYF
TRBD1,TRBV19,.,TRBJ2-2,TGTGCCAGTAGTAACCGACAGGGAGAAGATTACACCGGGGAGCTGTTTTTT,CASSNRQGEDYTGELFF
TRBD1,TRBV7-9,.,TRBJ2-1,TGTGCCAGCAGCCATCGGGACAGGGGGACCTACAATGAGCAGTTCTTC,CASSHRDRGTYNEQFF
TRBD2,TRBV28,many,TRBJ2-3,TGTGCCAGCATAAAGCGGGAGGTAGGAGATACGCAGTATTTT,CASIKREVGDTQYF
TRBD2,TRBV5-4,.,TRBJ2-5,TGTGCCAGCAGCTCTATAGCGGGAGGAAGGGAGACCCAGTACTTC,CASSSIAGGRETQYF
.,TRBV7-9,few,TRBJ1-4,TGTGCCAGCAGCTTATCATCCGGGGGTGAAAAACTGTTTTTT,CASSLSSGGEKLFF
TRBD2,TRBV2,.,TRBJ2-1,TGTGCCAGCAGTGAACTGGCTAGCGGGAACAATGAGCAGTTCTTC,CASSELASGNNEQFF
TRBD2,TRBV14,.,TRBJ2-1,TGTGCCAGCAGCCAAGCTCTAGCGGGAGGGCAGTTCTTC,CASSQALAGGQFF
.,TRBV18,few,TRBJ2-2,TGTGCCAGCTCACCTGAACGGAGCGGGGAGCTGTTTTTT,CASSPERSGELFF
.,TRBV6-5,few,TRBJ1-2,TGTGCCAGCAGACCGAGGGAGGCTTGGGGCTACACCTTC,CASRPREAWGYTF
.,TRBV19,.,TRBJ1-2,TGTGCCAGTAGTATAGCGTCACCCGGGAGCCGAGGCTACACCTTC,CASSIASPGSRGYTF
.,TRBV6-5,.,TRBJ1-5,TGTGCCATCAGTGACCCGACAGACTCCTGGCCCCAGCATTTT,CAISDPTDSWPQHF
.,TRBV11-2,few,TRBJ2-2,TGTGCCAGCAGCTTCCCGGGCGGGACCGGGGAGCTGTTTTTT,CASSFPGGTGELFF
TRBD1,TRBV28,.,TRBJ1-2,TGTGCCACCACGAAGATCGGGACAGGTTATGGCTACACCTTC,CATTKIGTGYGYTF
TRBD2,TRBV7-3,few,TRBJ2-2,TGTGCCAGCAGCTTATCCGTAGCGGGAGACTACACCGGGGAGCTGTTTTTT,CASSLSVAGDYTGELFF
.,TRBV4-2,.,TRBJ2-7,TGTGCCAGCAGCCAAGAGTGGTTTAGGAGCTACGAGCAGTACTTC,CASSQEWFRSYEQYF
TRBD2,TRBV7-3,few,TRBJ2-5,TGTGCCAGCAGCTTGAGCGGGAGTGAAGAGACCCAGTACTTC,CASSLSGSEETQYF
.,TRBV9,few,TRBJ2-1,TGTGCCAGCAGCGGGCGGGACTCCCATCGGAGCTCCTACAATGAGCAGTTCTTC,CASSGRDSHRSSYNEQFF
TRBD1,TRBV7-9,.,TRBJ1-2,TGTGCCAGCAGCTTATCACAGGGGGCGCACAACTATGGCTACACCTTC,CASSLSQGAHNYGYTF
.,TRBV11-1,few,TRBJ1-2,TGTGCCAGCAGCTCACAGGAAGCTAACTATGGCTACACCTTC,CASSSQEANYGYTF
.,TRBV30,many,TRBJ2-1,TGTGCCTGGGGCGTAGCGGACAATGAGCAGTTCTTC,CAWGVADNEQFF
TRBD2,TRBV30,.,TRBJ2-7,TGTGCCTGGAGTGTGGGACTAGCCTACGAGCAGTACTTC,CAWSVGLAYEQYF
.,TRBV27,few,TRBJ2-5,TGTGCCAGCAGCCTTGGGACTCACCAAGAGACCCAGTACTTC,CASSLGTHQETQYF
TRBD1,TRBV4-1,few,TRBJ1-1,TGCGCCAGCAGCCAATCCACGGACAGGATGAACACTGAAGCTTTCTTT,CASSQSTDRMNTEAFF
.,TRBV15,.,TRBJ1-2,TGTGCCACCAGCAGAGGCACAGGGTTAGGCTACACCTTC,CATSRGTGLGYTF